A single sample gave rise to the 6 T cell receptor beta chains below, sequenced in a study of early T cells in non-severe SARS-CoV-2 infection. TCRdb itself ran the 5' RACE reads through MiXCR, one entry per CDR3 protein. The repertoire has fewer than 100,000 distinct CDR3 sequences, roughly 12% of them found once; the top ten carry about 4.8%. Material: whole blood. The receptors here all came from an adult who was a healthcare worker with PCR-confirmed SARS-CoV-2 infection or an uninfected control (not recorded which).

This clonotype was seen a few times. In DNA, the CDR3 is TGTGCCAGCCAACTCCAAGCCTACAGTAGTCTAGAGGAGCAGTTCTTC. Amino acids: CASQLQAYSSLEEQFF. The genes are TRBV27 and TRBJ2-1; D is unclear. The CDR3 consists of 16 residues. Trimming removed 8 bases from V and 10 bases from J, with 27 bases in between. CDR1 is MNHEY, CDR2 SMNVEV, per germline (reference sequence).

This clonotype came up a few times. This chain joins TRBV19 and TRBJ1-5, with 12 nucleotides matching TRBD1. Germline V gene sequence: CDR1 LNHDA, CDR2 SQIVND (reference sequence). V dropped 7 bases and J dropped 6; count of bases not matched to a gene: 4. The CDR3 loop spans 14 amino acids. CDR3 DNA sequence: TGTGCCAGTACTGGGACAGGGGGCGGTCAGCCCCAGCATTTT. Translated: CASTGTGGGQPQHF.

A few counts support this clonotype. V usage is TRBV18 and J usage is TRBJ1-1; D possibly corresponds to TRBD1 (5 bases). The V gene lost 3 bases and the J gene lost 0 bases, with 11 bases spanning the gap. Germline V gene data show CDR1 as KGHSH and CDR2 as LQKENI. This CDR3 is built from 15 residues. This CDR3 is CASSPRDGVNTEAFF. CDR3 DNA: TGTGCCAGCTCACCCAGGGACGGGGTGAACACTGAAGCTTTCTTT.

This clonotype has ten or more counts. The CDR3 sequence is CAIRGETTDTQYF. CDR3 sequence (DNA): TGTGCCATCAGGGGGGAAACCACAGATACGCAGTATTTT. J is TRBJ2-3 and V is TRBV10-3; D possibly matches TRBD1 or TRBD2 (5 bases each). Trimming cost V 6 bases and J 2 bases, with 9 bases left between them. Germline-derived CDR1 and CDR2 are ENHRY and SYGVKD. The CDR3 has 13 amino acids.

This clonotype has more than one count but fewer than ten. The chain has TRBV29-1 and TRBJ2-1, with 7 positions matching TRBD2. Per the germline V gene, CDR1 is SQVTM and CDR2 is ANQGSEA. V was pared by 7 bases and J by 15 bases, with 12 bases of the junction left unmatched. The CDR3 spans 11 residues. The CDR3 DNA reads TGCAGCGCCGGAGAAGGGACTACGCTGTTCTTC. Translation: CSAGEGTTLFF.

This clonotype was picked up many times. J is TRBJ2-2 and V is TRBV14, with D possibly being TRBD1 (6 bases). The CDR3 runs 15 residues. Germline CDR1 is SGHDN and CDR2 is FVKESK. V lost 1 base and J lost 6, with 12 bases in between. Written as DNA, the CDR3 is TGTGCCAGCAGCCAAGTCAGGGGATTCGCCGGGGAGCTGTTTTTT. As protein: CASSQVRGFAGELFF.